Following are 27 T cell receptor beta chains from one sample sequenced in a study of cytomegalovirus exposure and HLA in healthy donors. PCR amplification relied on 60 Vbeta primers (plus 13 Jbeta primers). The table came from immunoSEQ multiplex PCR; TCRdb's copy has only in-frame clones and leaves some out. This sample has approximately 140,000 clones, with 70% to 80% found just once. The sample comprised PBMCs. The receptor set was obtained from an older woman in good health and CMV-seronegative.

This chain joins TRBV6-5 and TRBJ1-1; no definite D call. The CDR3 is made up of 14 amino acids. Trimming removed 4 bases from V and 0 bases from J, with 9 bases in between. CDR1 is MNHEY, CDR2 SVGAGI, per germline. The CDR3 sequence: CASSSPGLNTEAFF. The CDR3 DNA follows: TGTGCCAGCAGTTCCCCAGGCCTGAACACTGAAGCTTTCTTT.

This rearrangement joins TRBV9 to TRBJ1-3, with D uncertain. V was trimmed by 6 bases and J by 0 bases, leaving 7 bases between them. The germline CDR1 and CDR2 sequences are SGDLS and YYNGEE. The CDR3 has 13 residues. CDR3 DNA sequence: TGTGCCAGCATGGGAGGCTCTGGAAACACCATATATTTT. Translated, it gives CASMGGSGNTIYF. Together with reference TRBV9 and TRBJ1-3, the CDR3 gives the full variable domain: DSGVTQTPKHLITATGQRVTLRCSPRSGDLSVYWYQQSLDQGLQFLIQYYNGEERAKGNILERFSAQQFPDLHSELNLSSLELGDSALYFCASMGGSGNTIYFGEGSWLTVV.

The CDR3 DNA reads TGTGCCAGCAGCTTAGGGGGTAGCGGGAGGGCCCGTCACGAGCAGTACTTC. Residues: CASSLGGSGRARHEQYF. The V call is TRBV7-9, the J call TRBJ2-7; 11 positions match TRBD2. The CDR3 has 17 amino acids. Trimming at V came to 1 base and at J to 5 bases, leaving 10 bases not matched to a gene. Germline CDR1 SEHNR, CDR2 FQNEAQ (reference sequence).

J is TRBJ1-4 and V is TRBV6-5, with TRBD1 matching 10 bases. With V trimmed by 6 bases and J by 8 bases, 9 bases remained unmatched. The V gene's germline CDR1 is MNHEY and CDR2 SVGAGI. The CDR3 is 15 amino acids. DNA for the CDR3: TGTGCCAGCAGGGGACCGGGACAGGGGATCGAAAAACTGTTTTTT. Translating gives CASRGPGQGIEKLFF.

The chain employs TRBV5-8 and TRBJ2-7, with D tentatively TRBD1 (6 bases). Germline lookup yields CDR1 SGHTS and CDR2 YDEGEE. This CDR3 is 14 amino acids long. Trimming stripped 5 bases from V and 4 bases from J, with 16 bases between. CDR3 sequence (DNA): TGTGCCAGCAGGCATACCTTACAGGGTTACGAGCAGTACTTC. It codes for CASRHTLQGYEQYF. The full variable domain, its missing parts supplied by reference TRBV5-8 and TRBJ2-7, is EAGVTQSPTHLIKTRGQQATLRCSPISGHTSVYWYQQALGLGLQFLLWYDEGEERNRGNFPPRFSGRQFPNYSSELNVNALELEDSALYLCASRHTLQGYEQYFGPGTRLTVT.

This chain joins TRBV19 and TRBJ2-7; 13 bases align to TRBD2. The CDR3 consists of 16 residues. The V gene end was trimmed by 5 bases and the J gene end by 2 bases; junction bases not matched to a gene: 6. CDR1 LNHDA and CDR2 SQIVND come from the germline V gene (reference sequence). DNA for the CDR3: TGTGCCAGTAGTCCCGGACTAGCGGGAGTCCCCTACGAGCAGTACTTC. This codes for CASSPGLAGVPYEQYF.

J is TRBJ1-4 and V is TRBV5-1, with 10 nucleotides matching TRBD1. From germline, CDR1 is SGHRS and CDR2 YFSETQ. With V trimmed by 4 bases and J by 8 bases, 8 bases remained unmatched. This CDR3 comprises 15 residues. The CDR3 protein is CASSPRQGAGEKLFF. DNA of the CDR3: TGCGCCAGCAGCCCCCGACAGGGGGCTGGCGAAAAACTGTTTTTT.

As to this clone: The junction and the germline gene differ at one end; a read error may be behind it. This chain joins TRBV7-7 and TRBJ2-2, with 10 nucleotides matching TRBD2. Germline lookup yields CDR1 SSHAT and CDR2 FNYEAQ (reference sequence). CDR3 length: 16 residues. The CDR3 coding sequence is TGTGCTAGCAGCTTTAGCGGGGGGACCAACACCGGGGAGCTGTTTTTT. It yields the protein CASSFSGGTNTGELFF.

The rearrangement links TRBV19 to TRBJ1-1; 7 bases are a match to TRBD1. The CDR3 runs 15 residues. With V trimmed by 4 bases and J by 5 bases, 10 bases remained unmatched. Germline V gene data show CDR1 as LNHDA and CDR2 as SQIVND (reference sequence). This chain's CDR3 is CASSKLGAGGTEAFF. The CDR3, as DNA: TGTGCCAGTAGTAAATTGGGGGCAGGGGGGACTGAAGCTTTCTTT.

The V gene is TRBV28, the J gene TRBJ2-7; D possibly corresponds to TRBD2 (7 bases). V lost 2 bases to trimming and J lost 0 bases, with 11 bases between them. This CDR3 has 15 residues. From germline, CDR1 is MDHEN and CDR2 SYDVKM. For the CDR3, the DNA is TGTGCCAGCAGTTTAGCGGGGGCGACCTCCTACGAGCAGTACTTC. Its protein is CASSLAGATSYEQYF.

The V gene is TRBV19, the J gene TRBJ2-7; D gene ambiguous. CDR3 size: 13 residues. In germline, CDR1 is LNHDA, CDR2 SQIVND (reference sequence). V was pared by 8 bases and J by 5 bases, with 16 bases between. The CDR3 DNA follows: TGTGCCAGTTCGACCCTCCAGGTCCACGAGCAGTACTTC. Its translation is CASSTLQVHEQYF.

V and J are TRBV19 and TRBJ1-5, with 8 bases matching TRBD1. CDR3 length: 16 amino acids. Per germline, CDR1 LNHDA and CDR2 SQIVND (reference sequence). Trimming removed 5 bases from V and 5 bases from J; junction bases left unmatched: 11. DNA for the CDR3: TGTGCCAGTAGTTTCCCGGGACAGGTGGGGTATCAGCCCCAGCATTTT. Translated, it gives CASSFPGQVGYQPQHF.

This clone was detected only once. The V and J genes are TRBV9 and TRBJ1-4, with 7 bases fitting TRBD1. The germline gives CDR1 SGDLS, CDR2 YYNGEE. The CDR3 is 15 amino acids. V trimming: 4 bases; J trimming: 8 bases; junction bases outside the gene matches: 11. The CDR3 protein is CASSPMTGMREKLFF. CDR3 DNA sequence: TGTGCCAGCAGCCCCATGACAGGGATGAGGGAAAAACTGTTTTTT.

The V and J genes are TRBV5-1 and TRBJ2-3; 10 nucleotides align to TRBD2. V trimming: 4 bases; J trimming: 2 bases; junction bases outside the gene matches: 7. The CDR3 totals 16 residues. Germline assignment: CDR1 SGHRS and CDR2 YFSETQ. DNA of the CDR3: TGCGCCAGCAGCAAACCACTAGCGGGGATCACAGATACGCAGTATTTT. Translation: CASSKPLAGITDTQYF.

The chain combines TRBV7-9 with TRBJ2-2; D possibly corresponds to TRBD2 (5 bases). V was trimmed by 1 base and J by 4 bases, leaving 10 bases between them. Germline assignment: CDR1 SEHNR and CDR2 FQNEAQ (reference sequence). The CDR3 extends over 15 amino acids. The CDR3, as DNA: TGTGCCAGCAGCTTAGTCGTAGGGAGCACCGGGGAGCTGTTTTTT. Translated: CASSLVVGSTGELFF.

V usage is TRBV6-1 and J usage is TRBJ2-1; tentatively, D is TRBD2 (5 bases). CDR1 and CDR2 (germline): MNHNS, SASEGT. Trimming removed 2 bases from V and 0 bases from J, with 17 bases in between. The CDR3 sequence is 18 residues long. The CDR3 loop reads CASSESVRGYSSYNEQFF. The CDR3 coding sequence is TGTGCCAGCAGTGAAAGTGTTCGGGGTTATAGCTCCTACAATGAGCAGTTCTTC.

The chain joins TRBV7-2 to TRBJ1-6; a weak D match, TRBD1 (5 bases). V was shortened by 5 bases and J by 9 bases, with 20 bases between the two germline ends. CDR1 is SGHTA and CDR2 is FQGNSA in the germline V gene. The CDR3 has 16 amino acids. DNA of the CDR3: TGTGCCAGCAGCGGTGAACCGCGGGGCTCGGGTTCACCCCTCCACTTT. Translation gives CASSGEPRGSGSPLHF.

The chain joins TRBV28 to TRBJ1-1; D remains ambiguous. Looked up from germline, CDR1 is MDHEN and CDR2 is SYDVKM. The CDR3 has 11 amino acids. Trimming stripped 5 bases from V and 5 bases from J, with 6 bases between. CDR3 in amino acids: CASSRVTEAFF. The CDR3 coding sequence is TGTGCCAGCAGTCGCGTGACTGAAGCTTTCTTT.

CDR3 region: CASSKLRTGYEQYF. In nucleotides, the CDR3 is TGTGCCAGCAGCAAACTCAGGACAGGCTACGAGCAGTACTTC. The gene calls are TRBV21-1 and TRBJ2-7; the table gives TRBD1 as D, unverified against the DNA. TRBV21-1 is tagged as a pseudogene. CDR3 size: 14 residues.

The DNA for the CDR3 is TGTGCCAGCAGTCCGGGACTTCGCCAAGAGACCCAGTACTTC. Translating gives CASSPGLRQETQYF. The rearrangement links TRBV6-6 to TRBJ2-5; D perhaps matches TRBD2 (6 bases). With 5 bases removed from V and 1 base from J, the gap between germline ends came to 11 bases. The CDR3 has 14 amino acids. Per germline, CDR1 MNHNY and CDR2 SVGAGI (reference sequence).

The chain is built from TRBV5-1 and TRBJ2-2, with D maybe TRBD1 (6 bases). CDR1 and CDR2 from the germline V gene are SGHRS and YFSETQ. Deletions cut 0 bases from V and 8 bases from J, with 20 bases between. CDR3 size: 17 residues. The CDR3 DNA reads TGCGCCAGCAGCTTGGCTGGTGGGCAGGGGATATCAGGGGAGCTGTTTTTT. Protein product: CASSLAGGQGISGELFF.

This sequence joins TRBV9 and TRBJ2-6; 11 bases map to TRBD1. CDR1 SGDLS and CDR2 YYNGEE come from the germline V gene. Unmatched junction bases numbered 6, after V lost 4 bases and J lost 3 bases. The length of the CDR3 is 17 residues. The CDR3 reads CASSPRTGGSGANVLTF. CDR3 in DNA: TGTGCCAGCAGCCCACGGACAGGGGGCAGTGGGGCCAACGTCCTGACTTTC.

J is TRBJ1-1 and V is TRBV15, with D uncertain. Trimming shortened V by 8 bases and J by 1 base, and 14 bases separated the two germline ends. In germline, CDR1 is LNHNV, CDR2 YYDKDF (reference sequence). The CDR3 length is 14 residues. The DNA for the CDR3 is TGTGCCACCGATCCGTTACGGGGGAACACTGAAGCTTTCTTT. It is translated as CATDPLRGNTEAFF.

The chain has TRBV28 and TRBJ2-3; TRBD2 agrees at 7 bases. Trimming cost V 2 bases and J 10 bases; bases outside gene matches: 3. Germline V gene sequence: CDR1 MDHEN, CDR2 SYDVKM. The CDR3 runs to 12 residues. This CDR3 reads CASSLGRGAQYF. The CDR3 nucleotides read TGTGCCAGCAGTTTAGGGAGGGGTGCGCAGTATTTT. Looking up the rest from reference TRBV28 and TRBJ2-3 gives the full variable domain: DVKVTQSSRYLVKRTGEKVFLECVQDMDHENMFWYRQDPGLGLRLIYFSYDVKMKEKGDIPEGYSVSREKKERFSLILESASTNQTSMYLCASSLGRGAQYFGPGTRLTVL.

This chain connects TRBV11-2 to TRBJ2-1, with TRBD1 matching 8 bases. V lost 8 bases and J lost 7; bases outside the gene matches: 4. In germline, CDR1 is SGHAT, CDR2 FQNNGV. The CDR3 has 12 residues. The CDR3 protein is CASVTGANEQFF. CDR3 sequence (DNA): TGTGCCAGCGTGACAGGGGCGAATGAGCAGTTCTTC.

V usage is TRBV9 and J usage is TRBJ2-2, with D maybe TRBD2 (6 bases). The CDR3 sequence is 17 residues long. Germline-derived CDR1 and CDR2 are SGDLS and YYNGEE. V was trimmed by 0 bases and J by 4 bases, leaving 16 bases between them. Written as DNA, the CDR3 is TGTGCCAGCAGCGTAGCTCCGGGATGGGGACTCACCGGGGAGCTGTTTTTT. It codes for CASSVAPGWGLTGELFF.

The V and J genes are TRBV5-6 and TRBJ2-5, with D possibly being TRBD2 (5 bases). CDR1 is SGHDT, CDR2 YYEEEE, per germline. Trimming shortened V by 4 bases and J by 5 bases, and 12 bases separated the two germline ends. The CDR3 sequence is 13 residues long. The CDR3 nucleotides read TGTGCCAGCAGCGCCGGTACGGGGGAGACCCAGTACTTC. Protein: CASSAGTGETQYF. The whole variable domain, remainder taken from reference TRBV5-6 and TRBJ2-5, is DAGVTQSPTHLIKTRGQQVTLRCSPKSGHDTVSWYQQALGQGPQFIFQYYEEEERQRGNFPDRFSGHQFPNYSSELNVNALLLGDSALYLCASSAGTGETQYFGPGTRLLVL.